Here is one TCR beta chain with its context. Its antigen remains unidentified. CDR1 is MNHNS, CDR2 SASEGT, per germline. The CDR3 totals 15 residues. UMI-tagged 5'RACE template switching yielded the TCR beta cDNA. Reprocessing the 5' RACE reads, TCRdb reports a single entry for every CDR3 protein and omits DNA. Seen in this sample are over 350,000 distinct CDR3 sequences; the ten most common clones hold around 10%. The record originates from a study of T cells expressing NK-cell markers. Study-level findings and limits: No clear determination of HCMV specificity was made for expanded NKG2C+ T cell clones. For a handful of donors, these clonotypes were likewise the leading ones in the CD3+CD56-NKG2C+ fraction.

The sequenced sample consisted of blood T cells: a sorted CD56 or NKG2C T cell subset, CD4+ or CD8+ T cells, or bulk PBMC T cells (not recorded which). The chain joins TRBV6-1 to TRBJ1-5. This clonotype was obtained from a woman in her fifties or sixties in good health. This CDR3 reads CASSQKVVSNQPQHF.